The 3 T cell receptor beta chains listed next were all sequenced from one sample in a study of cytotoxic CD8 clonotypes in ibrutinib-treated CLL. The method was immunoSEQ multiplex PCR; TCRdb's version includes in-frame clones alone and lacks a portion of them. The repertoire holds some 300,000 clones, with approximately 80% as singletons. Sequencing was performed on PBMCs, taken before ibrutinib treatment. Receptor source: a human donor with chronic lymphocytic leukemia.

The chain uses TRBV4-2 and TRBJ2-1; D uncertain. Trimming removed 1 base from V and 5 bases from J, with 6 bases in between. CDR1 is LGHNA and CDR2 is YNFKEQ in the germline V gene. The CDR3 length is 13 residues. The CDR3 sequence is CASSQAGHNEQFF. CDR3 DNA: TGTGCCAGCAGCCAAGCTGGACACAATGAGCAGTTCTTC.

The J gene is TRBJ1-6, the V gene TRBV7-9; no clear D gene. From germline, CDR1 is SEHNR and CDR2 FQNEAQ (reference sequence). The CDR3 has 15 residues. V was shortened by 5 bases and J by 0 bases, with 8 bases between the two germline ends. CDR3 amino acids: CASSPGLSYNSPLHF. The CDR3, as DNA: TGTGCCAGCAGCCCCGGCCTCTCCTATAATTCACCCCTCCACTTT.

Only one count was recorded for this clone. V usage is TRBV30 and J usage is TRBJ1-1; 11 bases align to TRBD1. Germline V gene sequence: CDR1 GTSNPN, CDR2 SVGIG (reference sequence). V shed 0 bases and J 5 bases; nucleotides not matched to a gene: 8. The CDR3 is made up of 16 amino acids. DNA for the CDR3: TGTGCCTGGAGTGTACGTTGGGACAGGGGGGGGACTGAAGCTTTCTTT. Translated: CAWSVRWDRGGTEAFF.